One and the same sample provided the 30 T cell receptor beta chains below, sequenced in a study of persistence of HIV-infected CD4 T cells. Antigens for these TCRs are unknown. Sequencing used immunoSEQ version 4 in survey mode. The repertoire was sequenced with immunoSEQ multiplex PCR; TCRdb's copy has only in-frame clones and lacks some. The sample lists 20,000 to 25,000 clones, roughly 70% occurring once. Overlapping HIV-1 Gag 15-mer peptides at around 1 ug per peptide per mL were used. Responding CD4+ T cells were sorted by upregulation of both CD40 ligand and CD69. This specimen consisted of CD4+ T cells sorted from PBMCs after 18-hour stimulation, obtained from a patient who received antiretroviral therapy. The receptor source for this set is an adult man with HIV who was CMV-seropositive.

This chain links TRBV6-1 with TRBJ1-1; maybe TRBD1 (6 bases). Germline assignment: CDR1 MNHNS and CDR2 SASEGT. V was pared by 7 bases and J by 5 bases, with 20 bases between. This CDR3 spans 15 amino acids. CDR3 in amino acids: CASNPARGAKTEAFF. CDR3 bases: TGTGCCAGCAACCCCGCCCGGGGGGCTAAGACTGAAGCTTTCTTT.

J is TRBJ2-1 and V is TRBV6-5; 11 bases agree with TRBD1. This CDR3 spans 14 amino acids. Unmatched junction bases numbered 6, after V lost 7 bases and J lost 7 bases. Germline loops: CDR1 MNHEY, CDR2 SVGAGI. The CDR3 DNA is TGTGCCAGCACCTCGGACAGGGGGCGGAATGAGCAGTTCTTC. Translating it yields CASTSDRGRNEQFF.

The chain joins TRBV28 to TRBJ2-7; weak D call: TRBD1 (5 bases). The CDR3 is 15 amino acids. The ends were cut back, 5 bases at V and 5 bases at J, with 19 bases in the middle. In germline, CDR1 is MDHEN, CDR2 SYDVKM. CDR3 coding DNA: TGTGCCAGCAGTCAACCAAGTCCAGGGTTCGACGAGCAGTACTTC. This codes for CASSQPSPGFDEQYF.

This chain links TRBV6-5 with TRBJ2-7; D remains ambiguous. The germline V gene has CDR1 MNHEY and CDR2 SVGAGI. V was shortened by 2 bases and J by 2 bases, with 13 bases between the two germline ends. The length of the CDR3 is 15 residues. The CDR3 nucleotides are TGTGCCAGCAGTTACGCGTTGGCAGGAACCTACGAGCAGTACTTC. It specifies CASSYALAGTYEQYF.

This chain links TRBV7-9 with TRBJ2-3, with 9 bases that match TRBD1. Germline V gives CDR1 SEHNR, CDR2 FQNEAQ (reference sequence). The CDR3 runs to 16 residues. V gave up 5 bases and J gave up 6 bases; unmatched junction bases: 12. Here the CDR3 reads CASSGAEGTGMDTQYF. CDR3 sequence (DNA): TGTGCCAGCAGCGGAGCCGAGGGGACAGGGATGGATACGCAGTATTTT.

DNA of the CDR3: TGTGCCAGCAGCCTCCAGGGACAGGCTGTCGGCTACACCTTC. Its protein product is CASSLQGQAVGYTF. V and J are TRBV11-2 and TRBJ1-2, with 8 bases lining up with TRBD1. The ends lost 5 bases at V and 8 bases at J; junction bases unmatched: 10. There are 14 residues in the CDR3. The germline CDR1 and CDR2 sequences are SGHAT and FQNNGV.

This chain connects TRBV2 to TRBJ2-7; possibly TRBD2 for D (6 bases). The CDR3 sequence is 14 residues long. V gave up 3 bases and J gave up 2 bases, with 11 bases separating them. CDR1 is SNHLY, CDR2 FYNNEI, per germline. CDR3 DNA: TGTGCCAGCAGTGAGGGAGCGGGTACCTACGAGCAGTACTTC. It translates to CASSEGAGTYEQYF.

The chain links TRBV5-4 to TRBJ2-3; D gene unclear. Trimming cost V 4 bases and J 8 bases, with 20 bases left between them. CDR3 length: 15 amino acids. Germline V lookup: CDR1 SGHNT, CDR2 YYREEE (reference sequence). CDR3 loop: CASSGVAGPLGTQYF. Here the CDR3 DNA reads TGTGCCAGCAGCGGTGTGGCAGGTCCCCTAGGTACGCAGTATTTT.

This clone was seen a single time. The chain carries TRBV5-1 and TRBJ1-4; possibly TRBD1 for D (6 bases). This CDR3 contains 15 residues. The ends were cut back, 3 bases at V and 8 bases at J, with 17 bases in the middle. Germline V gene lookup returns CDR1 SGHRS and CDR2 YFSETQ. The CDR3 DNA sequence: TGCGCCAGCAGCTACGCACAGGGCTTACGGGAAAAACTGTTTTTT. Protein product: CASSYAQGLREKLFF.

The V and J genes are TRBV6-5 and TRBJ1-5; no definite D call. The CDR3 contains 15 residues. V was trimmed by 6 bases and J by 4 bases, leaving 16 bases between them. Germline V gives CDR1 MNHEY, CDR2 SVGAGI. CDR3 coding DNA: TGTGCCAGCAGAACCCGCCCGACGGGAAATCAGCCCCAGCATTTT. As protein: CASRTRPTGNQPQHF.

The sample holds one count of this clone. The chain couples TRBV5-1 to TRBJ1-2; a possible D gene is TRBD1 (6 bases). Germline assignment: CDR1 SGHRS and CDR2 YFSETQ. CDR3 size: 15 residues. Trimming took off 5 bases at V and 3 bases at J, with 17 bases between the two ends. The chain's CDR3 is CASREGGRSDYGYTF. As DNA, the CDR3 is TGCGCCAGCAGGGAAGGGGGGAGAAGCGACTATGGCTACACCTTC.

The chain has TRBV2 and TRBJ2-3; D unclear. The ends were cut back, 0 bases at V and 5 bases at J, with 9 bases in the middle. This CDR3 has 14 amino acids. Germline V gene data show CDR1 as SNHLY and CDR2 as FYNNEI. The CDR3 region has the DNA TGTGCCAGCAGTGAAGCGAATTGGGGAGATACGCAGTATTTT. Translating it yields CASSEANWGDTQYF.

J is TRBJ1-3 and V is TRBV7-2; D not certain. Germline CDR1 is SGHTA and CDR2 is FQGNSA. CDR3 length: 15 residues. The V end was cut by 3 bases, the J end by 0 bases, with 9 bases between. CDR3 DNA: TGTGCCAGCAGCTTGGAGAGGTTCTCTGGAAACACCATATATTTT. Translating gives CASSLERFSGNTIYF.

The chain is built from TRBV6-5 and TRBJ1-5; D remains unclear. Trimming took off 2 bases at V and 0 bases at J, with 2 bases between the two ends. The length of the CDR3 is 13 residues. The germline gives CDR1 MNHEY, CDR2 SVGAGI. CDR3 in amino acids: CASSYVSNQPQHF. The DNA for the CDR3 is TGTGCCAGCAGTTACGTTAGCAATCAGCCCCAGCATTTT.

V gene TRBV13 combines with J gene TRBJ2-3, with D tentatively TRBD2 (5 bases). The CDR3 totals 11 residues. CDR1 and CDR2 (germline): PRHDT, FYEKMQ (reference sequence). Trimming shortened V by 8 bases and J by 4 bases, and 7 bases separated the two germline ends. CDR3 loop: CASERADTQYF. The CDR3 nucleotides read TGTGCCAGCGAGAGGGCAGATACGCAGTATTTT.

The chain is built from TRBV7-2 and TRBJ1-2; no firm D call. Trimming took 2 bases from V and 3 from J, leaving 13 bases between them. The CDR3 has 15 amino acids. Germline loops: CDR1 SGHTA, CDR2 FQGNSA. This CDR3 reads CASSLLTGLDYGYTF. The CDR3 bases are TGTGCCAGCAGCTTACTAACGGGATTGGACTATGGCTACACCTTC.

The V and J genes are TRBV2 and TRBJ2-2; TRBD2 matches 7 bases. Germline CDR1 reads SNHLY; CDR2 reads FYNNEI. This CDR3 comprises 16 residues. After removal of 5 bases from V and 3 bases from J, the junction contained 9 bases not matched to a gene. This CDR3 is CASSIWGGNHTGELFF. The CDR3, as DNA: TGTGCCAGCAGTATCTGGGGGGGGAACCACACCGGGGAGCTGTTTTTT.

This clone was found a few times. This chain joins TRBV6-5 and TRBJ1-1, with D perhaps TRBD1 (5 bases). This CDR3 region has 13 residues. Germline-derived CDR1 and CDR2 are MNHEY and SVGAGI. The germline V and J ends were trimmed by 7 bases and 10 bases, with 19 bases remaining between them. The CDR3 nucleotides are TGTGCCAGCATTTTACTCAGGGAGGGCGCAGCTTTCTTT. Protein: CASILLREGAAFF.

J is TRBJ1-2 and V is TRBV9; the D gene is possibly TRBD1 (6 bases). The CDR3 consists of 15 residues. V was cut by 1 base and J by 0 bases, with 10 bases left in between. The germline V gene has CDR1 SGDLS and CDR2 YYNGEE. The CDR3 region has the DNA TGTGCCAGCAGCGTAAAGGACAGTTCTAACTATGGCTACACCTTC. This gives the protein CASSVKDSSNYGYTF.

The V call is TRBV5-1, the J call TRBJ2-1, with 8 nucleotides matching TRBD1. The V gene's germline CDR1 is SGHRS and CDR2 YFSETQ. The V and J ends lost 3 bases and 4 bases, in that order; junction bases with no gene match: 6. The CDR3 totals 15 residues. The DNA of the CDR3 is TGCGCCAGCAGCTGGGGGGACAGGCCATACAATGAGCAGTTCTTC. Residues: CASSWGDRPYNEQFF.

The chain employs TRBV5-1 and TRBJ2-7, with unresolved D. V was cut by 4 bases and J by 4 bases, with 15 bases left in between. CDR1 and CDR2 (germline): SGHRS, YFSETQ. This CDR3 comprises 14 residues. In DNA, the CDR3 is TGCGCCAGCAGCGACGGTAGCTCTGGGTACGAGCAGTACTTC. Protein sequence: CASSDGSSGYEQYF.

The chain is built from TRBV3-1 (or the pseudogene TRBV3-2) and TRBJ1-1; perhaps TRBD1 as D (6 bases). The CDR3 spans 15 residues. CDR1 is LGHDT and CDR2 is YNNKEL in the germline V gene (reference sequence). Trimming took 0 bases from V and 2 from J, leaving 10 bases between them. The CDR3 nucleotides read TGTGCCAGCAGCCAAGAGCGGGGGGCTAACACTGAAGCTTTCTTT. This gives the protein CASSQERGANTEAFF.

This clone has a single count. DNA for the CDR3: TGTGCCAGCAGGGGGGACAGGGCTAGCAATCAGCCCCAGCATTTT. Protein sequence: CASRGDRASNQPQHF. The rearrangement links TRBV2 to TRBJ1-5; 9 bases align to TRBD1. Trimming took 6 bases from V and 0 from J; bases not matched to a gene: 3. Germline values: CDR1 SNHLY, CDR2 FYNNEI. There are 15 residues in the CDR3. The full variable domain, with the rest looked up from reference TRBV2 and TRBJ1-5, is EPEVTQTPSHQVTQMGQEVILRCVPISNHLYFYWYRQILGQKVEFLVSFYNNEISEKSEIFDDQFSVERPDGSNFTLKIRSTKLEDSAMYFCASRGDRASNQPQHFGDGTRLSIL.

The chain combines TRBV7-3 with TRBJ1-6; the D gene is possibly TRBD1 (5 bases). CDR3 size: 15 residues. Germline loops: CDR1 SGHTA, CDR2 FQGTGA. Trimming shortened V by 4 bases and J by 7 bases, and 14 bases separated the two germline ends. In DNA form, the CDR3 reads TGTGCCAGCAGCTCGGGGACCCCAGCCAATTCACCCCTCCACTTT. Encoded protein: CASSSGTPANSPLHF.

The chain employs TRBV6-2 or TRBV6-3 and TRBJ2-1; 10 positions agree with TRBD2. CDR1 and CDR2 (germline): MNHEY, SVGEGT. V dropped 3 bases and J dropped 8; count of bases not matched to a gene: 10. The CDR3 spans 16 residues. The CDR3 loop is CASSYVAGGLRDEQFF. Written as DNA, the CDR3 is TGTGCCAGCAGTTATGTAGCGGGAGGCCTTAGGGATGAGCAGTTCTTC.

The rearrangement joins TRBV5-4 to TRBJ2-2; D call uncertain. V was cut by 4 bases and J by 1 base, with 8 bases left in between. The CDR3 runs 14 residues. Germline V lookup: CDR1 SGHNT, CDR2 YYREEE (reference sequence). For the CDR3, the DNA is TGTGCCAGCAGCCCCACAGTGAACACCGGGGAGCTGTTTTTT. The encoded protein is CASSPTVNTGELFF.

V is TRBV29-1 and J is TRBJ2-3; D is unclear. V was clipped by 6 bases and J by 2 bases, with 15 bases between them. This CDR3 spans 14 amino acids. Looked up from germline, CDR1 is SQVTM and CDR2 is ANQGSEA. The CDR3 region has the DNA TGCAGCGTCGAGAAAGGGTTCCCCACAGATACGCAGTATTTT. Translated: CSVEKGFPTDTQYF.

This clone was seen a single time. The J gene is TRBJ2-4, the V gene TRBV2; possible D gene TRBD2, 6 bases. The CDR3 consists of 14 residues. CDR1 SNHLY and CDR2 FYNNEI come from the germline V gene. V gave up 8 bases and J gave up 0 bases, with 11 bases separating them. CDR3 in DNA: TGTGCCAGCCGTGGGGGGTTAGCCAAAAACATTCAGTACTTC. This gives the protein CASRGGLAKNIQYF.

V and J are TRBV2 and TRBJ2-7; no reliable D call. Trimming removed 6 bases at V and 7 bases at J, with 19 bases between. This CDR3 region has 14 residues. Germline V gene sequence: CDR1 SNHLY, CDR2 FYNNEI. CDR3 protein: CASSADLGKGEQYF. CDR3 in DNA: TGTGCCAGCAGCGCCGATCTGGGGAAAGGGGAGCAGTACTTC.

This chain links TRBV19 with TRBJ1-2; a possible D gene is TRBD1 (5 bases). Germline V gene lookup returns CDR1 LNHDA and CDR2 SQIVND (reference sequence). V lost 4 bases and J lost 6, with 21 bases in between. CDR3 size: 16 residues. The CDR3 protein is CASSNTGSPVGDGYTF. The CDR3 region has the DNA TGTGCCAGTAGTAACACAGGCTCCCCCGTGGGTGATGGCTACACCTTC.